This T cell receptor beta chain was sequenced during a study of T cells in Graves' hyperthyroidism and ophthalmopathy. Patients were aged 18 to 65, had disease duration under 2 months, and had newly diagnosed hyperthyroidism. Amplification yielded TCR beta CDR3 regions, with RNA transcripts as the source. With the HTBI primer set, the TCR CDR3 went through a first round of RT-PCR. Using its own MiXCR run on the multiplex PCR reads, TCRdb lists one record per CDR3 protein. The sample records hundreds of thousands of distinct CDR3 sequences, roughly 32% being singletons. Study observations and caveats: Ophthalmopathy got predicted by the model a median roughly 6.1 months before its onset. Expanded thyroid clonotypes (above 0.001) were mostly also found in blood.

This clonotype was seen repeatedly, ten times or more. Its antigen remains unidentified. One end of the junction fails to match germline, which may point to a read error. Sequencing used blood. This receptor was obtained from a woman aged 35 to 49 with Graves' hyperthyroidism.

The CDR3 DNA follows: TGTGCTAGCAGCTTAAGCGCCACCTATCAGCCCCAGCATTTT. This encodes CASSLSATYQPQHF. The J gene is TRBJ1-5, the V gene TRBV7-7; D gene ambiguous. This CDR3 has 14 residues. Germline V gene sequence: CDR1 SSHAT, CDR2 FNYEAQ (reference sequence). Full variable domain (remainder filled in from reference TRBV7-7 and TRBJ1-5): GAGVSQSPRYKVTKRGQDVTLRCDPISSHATLYWYQQALGQGPEFLTYFNYEAQPDKSGLPSDRFSAERPEGSISTLTIQRTEQRDSAMYRCASSLSATYQPQHFGDGTRLSIL.